This TCR beta chain was captured by sequencing in a study of blood T cells in healthy people across ages. Unmatched junction bases numbered 8, after V lost 5 bases and J lost 5 bases. Germline-derived CDR1 and CDR2 are MNHEY and SVGAGI. There are 15 residues in the CDR3. Alongside a J-beta primer mix, a sample-barcoded 5' primer served in a second PCR lasting about 7 to 12 cycles. One entry per CDR3 protein, called by TCRdb with MiXCR from the 5' RACE reads. This sample carries about 1,800,000 distinct CDR3 sequences, 28% of them seen once, and the ten largest clones take 7.7%. The rearrangement links TRBV6-5 to TRBJ2-5; 10 positions match TRBD2. The sequence derives from a woman in her thirties in good health. Specimen: blood. CDR3 bases: TGTGCCAGCAGTCAAAAAGCGGGGGGGACGGAGACCCAGTACTTC. Protein product: CASSQKAGGTETQYF.